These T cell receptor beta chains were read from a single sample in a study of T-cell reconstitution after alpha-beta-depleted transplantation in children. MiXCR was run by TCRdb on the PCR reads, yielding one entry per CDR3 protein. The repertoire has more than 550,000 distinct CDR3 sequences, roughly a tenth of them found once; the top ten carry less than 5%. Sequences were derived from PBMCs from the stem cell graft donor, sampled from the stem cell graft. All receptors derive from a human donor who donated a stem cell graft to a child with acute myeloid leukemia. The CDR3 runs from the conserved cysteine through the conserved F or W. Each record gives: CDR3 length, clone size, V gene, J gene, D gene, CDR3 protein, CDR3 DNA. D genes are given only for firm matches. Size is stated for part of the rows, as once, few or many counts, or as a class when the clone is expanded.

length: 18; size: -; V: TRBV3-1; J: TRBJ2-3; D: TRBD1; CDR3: CASSRSWTGVPRTDTQYF; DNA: TGTGCCAGCAGCCGTAGTTGGACAGGGGTTCCTCGCACAGATACGCAGTATTTT
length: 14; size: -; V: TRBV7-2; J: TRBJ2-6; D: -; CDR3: CASSRNSGANVLTF; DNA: TGTGCCAGCAGCCGAAACTCTGGGGCCAACGTCCTGACTTTC
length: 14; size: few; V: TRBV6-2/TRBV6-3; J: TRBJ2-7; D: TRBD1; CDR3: CASSRQGILYEQYF; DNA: TGTGCCAGCAGTAGACAGGGGATACTCTACGAGCAGTACTTC
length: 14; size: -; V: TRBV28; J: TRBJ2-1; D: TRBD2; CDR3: CASSFAGGRAEQFF; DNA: TGTGCCAGCAGTTTTGCGGGAGGGCGGGCTGAGCAGTTCTTC
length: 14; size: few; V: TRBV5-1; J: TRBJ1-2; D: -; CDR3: CASSLVRGSYGYTF; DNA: TGCGCCAGCAGCTTGGTTCGGGGGTCCTATGGCTACACCTTC
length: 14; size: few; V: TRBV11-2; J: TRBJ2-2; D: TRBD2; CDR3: CASAFRRGAGELFF; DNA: TGTGCCAGTGCCTTCCGACGGGGGGCCGGGGAGCTGTTTTTT
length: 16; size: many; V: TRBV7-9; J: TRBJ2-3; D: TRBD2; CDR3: CASSLATSGSTDTQYF; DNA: TGTGCCAGCAGCTTAGCGACTAGCGGATCCACAGATACGCAGTATTTT
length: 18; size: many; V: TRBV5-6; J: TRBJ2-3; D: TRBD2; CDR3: CASSLSVTSGGDTDTQYF; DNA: TGTGCCAGCAGCTTGAGTGTGACTAGCGGAGGGGACACAGATACGCAGTATTTT
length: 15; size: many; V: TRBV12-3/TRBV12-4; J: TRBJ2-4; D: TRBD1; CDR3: CASSPQGASKNIQYF; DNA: TGTGCCAGCAGTCCACAGGGGGCTTCCAAAAACATTCAGTACTTC
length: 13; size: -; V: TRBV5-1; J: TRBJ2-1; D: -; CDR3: CASSSISGGQGFF; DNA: TGCGCCAGCAGCTCAATCTCGGGGGGCCAGGGGTTCTTC
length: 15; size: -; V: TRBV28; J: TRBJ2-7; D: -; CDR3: CASSGGTVSSYEQYF; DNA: TGTGCCAGCAGTGGCGGGACAGTGTCTTCCTACGAGCAGTACTTC
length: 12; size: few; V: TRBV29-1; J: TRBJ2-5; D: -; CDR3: CSVELGVETQYF; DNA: TGCAGCGTTGAACTGGGAGTAGAGACCCAGTACTTC
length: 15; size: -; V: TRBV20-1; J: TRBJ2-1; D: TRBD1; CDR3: CSARPHRGVNNEQFF; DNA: TGCAGTGCTAGACCCCACAGGGGGGTAAACAATGAGCAGTTCTTC
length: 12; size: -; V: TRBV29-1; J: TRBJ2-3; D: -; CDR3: CSGLTGQVTQYF; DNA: TGCAGCGGCCTAACTGGGCAGGTTACGCAGTATTTT
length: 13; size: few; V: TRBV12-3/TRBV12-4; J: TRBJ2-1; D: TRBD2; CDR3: CASSLTSGRERFF; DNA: TGTGCCAGCAGTTTGACTAGCGGGAGGGAACGGTTCTTC
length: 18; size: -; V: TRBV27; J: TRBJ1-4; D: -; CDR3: CASSLRGDRGATNEKLFF; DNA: TGTGCCAGCAGCCTTAGGGGCGACCGAGGGGCAACTAATGAAAAACTGTTTTTT
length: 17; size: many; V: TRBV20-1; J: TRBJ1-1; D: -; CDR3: CSARELGWADHHTEAFF; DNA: TGCAGTGCTAGAGAATTAGGTTGGGCAGATCATCACACTGAAGCTTTCTTT
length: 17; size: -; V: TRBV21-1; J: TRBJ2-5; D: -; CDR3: CASSPGQCQGLKETQYF; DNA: TGTGCCAGCAGCCCTGGGCAATGTCAGGGGCTGAAGGAGACCCAGTACTTC
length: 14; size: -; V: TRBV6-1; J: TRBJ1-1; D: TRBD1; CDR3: CASSQGQRNTEAFF; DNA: TGTGCCAGCAGTCAGGGACAGCGGAACACTGAAGCTTTCTTT
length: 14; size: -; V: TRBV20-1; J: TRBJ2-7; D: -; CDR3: CSARKSAVAYEQYF; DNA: TGCAGTGCTAGAAAGTCGGCAGTAGCGTACGAGCAGTACTTC
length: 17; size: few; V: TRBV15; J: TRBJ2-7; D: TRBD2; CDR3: CATSTRFGLAGSYEQYF; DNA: TGTGCCACCAGCACCCGATTTGGACTAGCGGGGTCCTACGAGCAGTACTTC
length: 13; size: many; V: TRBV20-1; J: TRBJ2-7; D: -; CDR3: CSARAGSTYEQYF; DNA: TGCAGTGCTAGGGCCGGGAGCACTTACGAGCAGTACTTC
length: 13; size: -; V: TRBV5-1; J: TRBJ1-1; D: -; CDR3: CASSWGGGTEAFF; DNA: TGCGCCAGCAGCTGGGGTGGGGGAACTGAAGCTTTCTTT
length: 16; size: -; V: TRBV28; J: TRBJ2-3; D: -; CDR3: CASSLKSGVGTDTQYF; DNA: TGTGCCAGCAGTTTAAAATCGGGAGTAGGCACAGATACGCAGTATTTT
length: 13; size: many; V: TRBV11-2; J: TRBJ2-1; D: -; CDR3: CASSSLTYNEQFF; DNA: TGTGCCAGCAGCTCATTGACCTACAATGAGCAGTTCTTC
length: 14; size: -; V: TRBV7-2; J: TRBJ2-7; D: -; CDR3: CASSPRPDLHEQYF; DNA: TGTGCCAGCAGCCCTAGGCCAGACCTCCACGAGCAGTACTTC